This T cell receptor (beta chain) originates from a study of T cell changes during pregnancy in multiple sclerosis. V gave up 2 bases and J gave up 4 bases, with 10 bases separating them. The CDR3 sequence is 14 residues long. Germline V gene data show CDR1 as MNHEY and CDR2 as SMNVEV (reference sequence). The protocol was immunoSEQ multiplex PCR, while the TCRdb copy is restricted to in-frame clones and leaves out a portion. The sample gives 55,000 or so clones, 85% to 90% of which show up once; roughly 0.54% is in the top ten. The sample here was CD4+ T cells from peripheral blood mononuclear cells, taken in the first trimester of pregnancy. The receptor was derived from a female donor with multiple sclerosis, enrolled in a pregnancy study. The gene calls are TRBV27 and TRBJ2-3; a possible D gene is TRBD2 (6 bases). CDR3 bases: TGTGCCAGCAGTTTACAGACTAGAGCAGATACGCAGTATTTT. Encoded protein: CASSLQTRADTQYF.